The next 16 T cell receptor beta chains were all read from a single sample in a study of blood T cell repertoires in COVID-19. Produced via immunoSEQ multiplex PCR; TCRdb's table is partial and in-frame only. This sample yields around 230,000 clones, of which 75% to 90% are seen a single time; around 9% belongs to the top ten. Material: PBMCs or T cells enriched from blood (not recorded which). All receptors come from a man aged 35-49 years who had recovered from COVID-19.

The V and J genes are TRBV24-1 and TRBJ2-5; D gene uncertain. V lost 5 bases and J lost 5, with 11 bases in between. This CDR3 comprises 13 residues. Per germline, CDR1 KGHDR and CDR2 SFDVKD. Written as DNA, the CDR3 is TGTGCCACCAGTGGGAGCACCGGGGAGACCCAGTACTTC. Translation: CATSGSTGETQYF.

The gene calls are TRBV25-1 and TRBJ1-1, with 7 nucleotides matching TRBD1. CDR1 is MGHDK, CDR2 SYGVNS, per germline. The CDR3 length is 15 residues. V shed 4 bases, J shed 6 bases, and the junction held 11 bases outside the gene matches. The CDR3 nucleotides are TGTGCCAGCAGTGCAGCCAGGGGGAGAGGATCTGAAGCTTTCTTT. Residues: CASSAARGRGSEAFF.

The chain recombines TRBV24-1 with TRBJ1-1, with a possible D match to TRBD1 (6 bases). Germline-derived CDR1 and CDR2 are KGHDR and SFDVKD. The CDR3 is made up of 14 amino acids. V shed 3 bases and J shed 1 base, with 8 bases lying between them. The CDR3 sequence: CATSDPDRNTEAFF. The CDR3 coding sequence is TGTGCCACCAGTGATCCGGACAGGAACACTGAAGCTTTCTTT.

This chain links TRBV20-1 with TRBJ1-2, with TRBD1 as a possible D gene (6 bases). This CDR3 is built from 14 residues. V lost 3 bases to trimming and J lost 8 bases, with 19 bases between them. Per germline, CDR1 DFQATT and CDR2 SNEGSKA (reference sequence). CDR3 residues: CSASALSGVVGYTF. The DNA for the CDR3 is TGCAGTGCTAGTGCATTATCAGGGGTGGTGGGCTACACCTTC.

The CDR3 region is CSAKDRGQYNEQFF. For the CDR3, the DNA is TGCAGCGCAAAGGACAGGGGGCAATACAATGAGCAGTTCTTC. The rearrangement joins TRBV29-1 to TRBJ2-1; 11 nucleotides agree with TRBD1. The trim removed 7 bases at V and 4 bases at J, leaving 6 bases unmatched. Germline V gene data show CDR1 as SQVTM and CDR2 as ANQGSEA. This CDR3 region has 14 residues.

The rearrangement uses TRBV11-2 and TRBJ2-7, with 9 nucleotides matching TRBD1. The CDR3 totals 15 residues. Germline loops: CDR1 SGHAT, CDR2 FQNNGV. With V trimmed by 3 bases and J by 4 bases, 7 bases remained unmatched. In DNA form, the CDR3 reads TGTGCCAGCAGCTTCTGGGGACAGGGTTCGTACGAGCAGTACTTC. It yields the protein CASSFWGQGSYEQYF.

The chain uses TRBV18 and TRBJ2-6; weak D call: TRBD1 (5 bases). CDR1 is KGHSH, CDR2 LQKENI, per germline. The V and J ends lost 0 bases and 0 bases respectively, with 6 bases between them. This CDR3 spans 16 amino acids. This CDR3 is CASSPPGLSGANVLTF. In nucleotides, the CDR3 is TGTGCCAGCTCACCACCGGGGCTCTCTGGGGCCAACGTCCTGACTTTC.

CDR3 region: CASRAGGAPLHF. CDR3 nucleotides: TGTGCCAGCAGAGCAGGAGGGGCACCCCTCCACTTT. The chain recombines TRBV6-5 with TRBJ1-6; possibly TRBD1 for D (5 bases). V was cut by 6 bases and J by 11 bases, with 11 bases left in between. Germline loops: CDR1 MNHEY, CDR2 SVGAGI. CDR3 size: 12 residues.

This sequence joins TRBV4-1 and TRBJ2-7; TRBD1 matches at 7 bases. Germline trimming cut 1 base from V and 4 bases from J; bases unmatched to any gene: 1. This CDR3 spans 13 amino acids. Germline V gives CDR1 MGHRA, CDR2 YSYEKL. CDR3 protein: CASSQGGQYEQYF. DNA for the CDR3: TGCGCCAGCAGCCAAGGGGGACAGTACGAGCAGTACTTC.

The J gene is TRBJ1-1, the V gene TRBV6-5; 7 nucleotides line up with TRBD1. The CDR3 loop spans 12 amino acids. The J segment lost 7 bases and the V segment lost 7 bases, leaving 6 bases of the junction unmatched. The germline gives CDR1 MNHEY, CDR2 SVGAGI. CDR3 nucleotide sequence: TGTGCCAGCAATATCAACAGGGGTGAAGCTTTCTTT. This translates into CASNINRGEAFF.

A word on this clone: Other nucleotide sequences from this sample produce the same CDR3. This chain joins TRBV29-1 and TRBJ2-1; D unclear. This CDR3 region has 15 residues. V gave up 4 bases and J gave up 0 bases, with 13 bases separating them. Germline V CDR1 and CDR2: SQVTM, ANQGSEA. CDR3 sequence reads: CSVGLGPSSYNEQFF. CDR3 in DNA: TGCAGCGTTGGTTTGGGCCCGAGCTCCTACAATGAGCAGTTCTTC.

This clone came up a few times. The rearrangement links TRBV4-2 to TRBJ1-6, with D possibly being TRBD1 (6 bases). The CDR3 is 15 amino acids. V lost 1 base and J 6 bases, leaving 10 bases between the germline ends. Germline CDR1 and CDR2: LGHNA and YNFKEQ. The CDR3 reads CASSQGRTVNSPLHF. The CDR3 DNA reads as TGTGCCAGCAGCCAAGGTCGGACAGTTAATTCACCCCTCCACTTT.

The rearrangement joins TRBV5-1 to TRBJ1-6; 9 bases map to TRBD1. This CDR3 contains 16 residues. V lost 5 bases, J lost 5 bases, and 8 bases stayed unmatched. Germline V gene sequence: CDR1 SGHRS, CDR2 YFSETQ. CDR3 protein: CASSYRGDRDNSPLHF. The CDR3 DNA reads as TGCGCCAGCAGTTATAGAGGGGACAGGGATAATTCACCCCTCCACTTT. The whole variable domain, filled in from reference TRBV5-1 and TRBJ1-6, reads KAGVTQTPRYLIKTRGQQVTLSCSPISGHRSVSWYQQTPGQGLQFLFEYFSETQRNKGNFPGRFSGRQFSNSRSEMNVSTLELGDSALYLCASSYRGDRDNSPLHFGNGTRLTVT.

This clone was recorded once. The chain joins TRBV2 to TRBJ2-7; 9 bases map to TRBD1. V was clipped by 5 bases and J by 6 bases; unmatched bases: 14. CDR3 length: 16 amino acids. CDR1 is SNHLY and CDR2 is FYNNEI in the germline V gene. CDR3 loop: CASSTQDRGSVREQYF. DNA of the CDR3: TGTGCCAGCAGTACCCAGGACAGGGGATCCGTCCGCGAGCAGTACTTC.

Here the CDR3 reads CSVVSEYGYTF. The CDR3, as DNA: TGCAGCGTTGTGTCCGAGTATGGCTACACCTTC. V is TRBV29-1 and J is TRBJ1-2; D remains unclear. The CDR3 consists of 11 residues. Trimming took off 4 bases at V and 5 bases at J, with 8 bases between the two ends. Germline CDR1 SQVTM, CDR2 ANQGSEA.

The V gene is TRBV6-5, the J gene TRBJ1-5; the D is unclear. The CDR3 length is 10 residues. Trimming took 7 bases from V and 6 from J, leaving 4 bases between them. Germline V gene sequence: CDR1 MNHEY, CDR2 SVGAGI. The CDR3 sequence is CASTRQPQHF. CDR3 DNA: TGTGCCAGCACCCGTCAGCCCCAGCATTTT.